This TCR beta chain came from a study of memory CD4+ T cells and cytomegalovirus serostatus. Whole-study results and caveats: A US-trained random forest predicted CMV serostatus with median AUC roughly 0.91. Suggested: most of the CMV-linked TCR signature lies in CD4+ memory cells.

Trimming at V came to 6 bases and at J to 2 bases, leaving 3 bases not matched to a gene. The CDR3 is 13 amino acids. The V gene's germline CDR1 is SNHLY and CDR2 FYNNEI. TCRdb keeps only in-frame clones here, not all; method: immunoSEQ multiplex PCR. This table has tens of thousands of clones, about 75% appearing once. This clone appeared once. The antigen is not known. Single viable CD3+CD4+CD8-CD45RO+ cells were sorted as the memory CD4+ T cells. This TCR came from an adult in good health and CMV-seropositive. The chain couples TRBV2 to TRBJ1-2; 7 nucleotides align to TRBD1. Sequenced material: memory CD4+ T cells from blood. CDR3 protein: CASRGQENYGYTF. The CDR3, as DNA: TGTGCCAGCAGAGGACAGGAGAACTATGGCTACACCTTC. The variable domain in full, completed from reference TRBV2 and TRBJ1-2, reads EPEVTQTPSHQVTQMGQEVILRCVPISNHLYFYWYRQILGQKVEFLVSFYNNEISEKSEIFDDQFSVERPDGSNFTLKIRSTKLEDSAMYFCASRGQENYGYTFGSGTRLTVV.